Below are 18 T cell receptor beta chains sequenced from a single sample in a study of blood T cell repertoires in COVID-19. The assay was immunoSEQ multiplex PCR, and TCRdb's table has in-frame clones only and misses some. The repertoire holds approximately 290,000 clones, with roughly 92% as singletons. The sample comprised peripheral blood. These receptors were taken from a woman aged 30 to 39 with COVID-19, enrolled during active disease.

The genes are TRBV30 and TRBJ2-3; 8 bases align to TRBD1. This CDR3 contains 15 residues. Germline assignment: CDR1 GTSNPN and CDR2 SVGIG (reference sequence). The V segment lost 4 bases and the J segment 3 bases; nucleotides outside the gene matches: 9. CDR3 amino acids: CAWNGQGVRTDTQYF. The DNA for the CDR3 is TGTGCCTGGAATGGACAGGGAGTTAGGACAGATACGCAGTATTTT.

In DNA form, the CDR3 reads TGTGCCAGCAGCTTATTTGACAGTACCTACGAGCAGTACTTC. It translates to CASSLFDSTYEQYF. V gene TRBV5-4 combines with J gene TRBJ2-7; TRBD1 might be the D (5 bases). Germline V lookup: CDR1 SGHNT, CDR2 YYREEE (reference sequence). V lost 2 bases, J lost 2 bases, and 11 bases lay in between. This CDR3 is built from 14 residues. Full variable domain (rest looked up from reference TRBV5-4 and TRBJ2-7): ETGVTQSPTHLIKTRGQQVTLRCSSQSGHNTVSWYQQALGQGPQFIFQYYREEENGRGNFPPRFSGLQFPNYSSELNVNALELDDSALYLCASSLFDSTYEQYFGPGTRLTVT.

J is TRBJ1-4 and V is TRBV30; D not resolved. CDR1 GTSNPN and CDR2 SVGIG come from the germline V gene (reference sequence). The CDR3 contains 13 residues. V shed 1 base and J shed 10 bases, with 13 bases lying between them. As DNA, the CDR3 is TGTGCCTGGAGTGGGTATGGAATAGCAAAACTGTTTTTT. Protein sequence: CAWSGYGIAKLFF.

This chain links TRBV12-5 with TRBJ1-1; D gene ambiguous. The CDR3 is made up of 13 amino acids. Trimming left V 3 bases short and J 1 base short, with 6 bases between. Germline V gene sequence: CDR1 LGHNT, CDR2 FRNRAP. The CDR3 is CASGFYRNTEAFF. Here the CDR3 DNA reads TGTGCTAGTGGTTTTTATCGGAACACTGAAGCTTTCTTT.

The V gene is TRBV28, the J gene TRBJ2-6; D is unresolved. CDR3 length: 12 amino acids. Looked up from germline, CDR1 is MDHEN and CDR2 is SYDVKM. V was cut by 8 bases and J by 2 bases, with 4 bases left in between. The CDR3 spells CASQTGANVLTF. The CDR3 coding sequence is TGTGCCAGCCAAACTGGGGCCAACGTCCTGACTTTC.

The chain couples TRBV10-2 to TRBJ1-5; TRBD1 agrees at 7 bases. The germline V gene encodes CDR1 WSHSY and CDR2 SAAADI. V trimming: 7 bases; J trimming: 5 bases; junction bases outside the gene matches: 8. This CDR3 comprises 14 residues. The CDR3 bases are TGCGCCAGCAATCTACAGGGGCTCGATCAGCCCCAGCATTTT. It translates to CASNLQGLDQPQHF.

The chain joins TRBV19 to TRBJ2-1, with TRBD2 as a possible D gene (5 bases). The germline V gene has CDR1 LNHDA and CDR2 SQIVND (reference sequence). V shed 1 base and J shed 7 bases, with 14 bases lying between them. This CDR3 spans 15 amino acids. In DNA form, the CDR3 reads TGTGCCAGTAGTATAGGGTCGGCTAGCCCGAATGAGCAGTTCTTC. This encodes CASSIGSASPNEQFF.

The V gene is TRBV6-5, the J gene TRBJ1-4; D uncertain. The CDR3 has 15 amino acids. V lost 8 bases and J lost 8, with 21 bases in between. Germline V CDR1 and CDR2: MNHEY, SVGAGI. The CDR3 loop reads CASRPDGLRGEKLFF. The DNA for the CDR3 is TGTGCCAGCCGACCCGACGGTCTTCGCGGCGAAAAACTGTTTTTT.

The genes are TRBV15 and TRBJ2-1; 7 bases match TRBD2. V dropped 0 bases and J dropped 6; count of bases not matched to a gene: 14. CDR1 is LNHNV, CDR2 YYDKDF, per germline (reference sequence). The CDR3 consists of 18 residues. The CDR3 loop is CATSRDIGDYNPTNEQFF. The CDR3 DNA reads TGTGCCACCAGCAGAGATATTGGGGACTATAACCCTACCAATGAGCAGTTCTTC. Filled out from reference TRBV15 and TRBJ2-1, the complete variable domain reads DAMVIQNPRYQVTQFGKPVTLSCSQTLNHNVMYWYQQKSSQAPKLLFHYYDKDFNNEADTPDNFQSRRPNTSFCFLDIRSPGLGDTAMYLCATSRDIGDYNPTNEQFFGPGTRLTVL.

The J gene is TRBJ1-1, the V gene TRBV5-1, with D perhaps matching TRBD1 (5 bases). CDR1 and CDR2 (germline): SGHRS, YFSETQ. The V gene lost 0 bases and the J gene lost 1 base, with 10 bases spanning the gap. The CDR3 consists of 15 residues. The chain's CDR3 is CASSLAGLKNTEAFF. The CDR3 region has the DNA TGCGCCAGCAGCTTGGCAGGGCTGAAGAACACTGAAGCTTTCTTT.

The rearrangement uses TRBV5-4 and TRBJ1-6, with D uncertain. V lost 1 base and J 6 bases, leaving 8 bases between the germline ends. The V gene's germline CDR1 is SGHNT and CDR2 YYREEE (reference sequence). The CDR3 length is 14 residues. CDR3 in DNA: TGTGCCAGCAGCTTGAGAACAGCTAATTCACCCCTCCACTTT. Amino acids: CASSLRTANSPLHF.

V usage is TRBV7-9 and J usage is TRBJ2-7; 9 bases line up with TRBD2. The CDR3 totals 12 residues. The germline CDR1 and CDR2 sequences are SEHNR and FQNEAQ (reference sequence). The V gene end was trimmed by 5 bases and the J gene end by 7 bases; junction bases not matched to a gene: 3. The CDR3 region has the DNA TGTGCCAGCAGCCGCGGACTAGCGGAGCAGTACTTC. Translation: CASSRGLAEQYF. The full variable domain, with the rest looked up from reference TRBV7-9 and TRBJ2-7, is DTGVSQNPRHKITKRGQNVTFRCDPISEHNRLYWYRQTLGQGPEFLTYFQNEAQLEKSRLLSDRFSAERPKGSFSTLEIQRTEQGDSAMYLCASSRGLAEQYFGPGTRLTVT.

The J gene is TRBJ2-7, the V gene TRBV27; 9 bases fit TRBD1. From germline, CDR1 is MNHEY and CDR2 SMNVEV (reference sequence). The length of the CDR3 is 21 residues. With V trimmed by 4 bases and J by 5 bases, 27 bases remained unmatched. In DNA, the CDR3 is TGTGCCAGCAGTTCCTATCCCACCAAGACAGGGGGAGGAATTGGTGTCCACGAGCAGTACTTC. This translates into CASSSYPTKTGGGIGVHEQYF.

This sequence joins TRBV20-1 and TRBJ2-3, with D hard to call. Trimming removed 3 bases at V and 4 bases at J, with 5 bases between. Germline values: CDR1 DFQATT, CDR2 SNEGSKA (reference sequence). The CDR3 has 11 amino acids. Here the CDR3 reads CSARRSDTQYF. CDR3 bases: TGCAGTGCTAGGAGGTCAGATACGCAGTATTTT.

The gene calls are TRBV6-5 and TRBJ1-6, with 10 bases lining up with TRBD1. Germline assignment: CDR1 MNHEY and CDR2 SVGAGI. The CDR3 spans 15 residues. V shed 8 bases, J shed 7 bases, and the junction held 8 bases outside the gene matches. CDR3 region: CASFLEGQGNSPLHF. CDR3 in DNA: TGTGCCAGCTTTTTAGAGGGACAGGGGAATTCACCCCTCCACTTT.

A word on this clone: This sample also contains other DNA sequences that code for the same CDR3. The chain combines TRBV5-1 with TRBJ1-5; D unclear. CDR1 is SGHRS and CDR2 is YFSETQ in the germline V gene. This CDR3 comprises 13 residues. Trimming pared 0 bases from V and 4 bases from J, leaving 5 bases between. The CDR3 DNA follows: TGCGCCAGCAGCTTGGCCTTGAATCAGCCCCAGCATTTT. The encoded protein is CASSLALNQPQHF.

The chain couples TRBV5-1 to TRBJ1-4, with D perhaps matching TRBD1 (6 bases). The CDR3 is made up of 15 amino acids. CDR1 and CDR2 (germline): SGHRS, YFSETQ. The V end lost 1 base, the J end lost 8 bases, and 15 bases lay between the germline ends. The CDR3 nucleotides read TGCGCCAGCAGCTTGCGTACCGACAGGTCAGAAAAACTGTTTTTT. It encodes CASSLRTDRSEKLFF. The full variable domain, rest sourced from reference TRBV5-1 and TRBJ1-4, is KAGVTQTPRYLIKTRGQQVTLSCSPISGHRSVSWYQQTPGQGLQFLFEYFSETQRNKGNFPGRFSGRQFSNSRSEMNVSTLELGDSALYLCASSLRTDRSEKLFFGSGTQLSVL.

The chain carries TRBV5-4 and TRBJ2-7, with TRBD2 matching 9 bases. The CDR3 contains 14 residues. The germline gives CDR1 SGHNT, CDR2 YYREEE (reference sequence). Trimming took 4 bases from V and 5 from J; bases not matched to a gene: 7. This CDR3 reads CASSTGLAQDEQYF. CDR3 nucleotide sequence: TGTGCCAGCAGCACGGGACTAGCACAAGACGAGCAGTACTTC. The full variable domain, with the rest looked up from reference TRBV5-4 and TRBJ2-7, is ETGVTQSPTHLIKTRGQQVTLRCSSQSGHNTVSWYQQALGQGPQFIFQYYREEENGRGNFPPRFSGLQFPNYSSELNVNALELDDSALYLCASSTGLAQDEQYFGPGTRLTVT.